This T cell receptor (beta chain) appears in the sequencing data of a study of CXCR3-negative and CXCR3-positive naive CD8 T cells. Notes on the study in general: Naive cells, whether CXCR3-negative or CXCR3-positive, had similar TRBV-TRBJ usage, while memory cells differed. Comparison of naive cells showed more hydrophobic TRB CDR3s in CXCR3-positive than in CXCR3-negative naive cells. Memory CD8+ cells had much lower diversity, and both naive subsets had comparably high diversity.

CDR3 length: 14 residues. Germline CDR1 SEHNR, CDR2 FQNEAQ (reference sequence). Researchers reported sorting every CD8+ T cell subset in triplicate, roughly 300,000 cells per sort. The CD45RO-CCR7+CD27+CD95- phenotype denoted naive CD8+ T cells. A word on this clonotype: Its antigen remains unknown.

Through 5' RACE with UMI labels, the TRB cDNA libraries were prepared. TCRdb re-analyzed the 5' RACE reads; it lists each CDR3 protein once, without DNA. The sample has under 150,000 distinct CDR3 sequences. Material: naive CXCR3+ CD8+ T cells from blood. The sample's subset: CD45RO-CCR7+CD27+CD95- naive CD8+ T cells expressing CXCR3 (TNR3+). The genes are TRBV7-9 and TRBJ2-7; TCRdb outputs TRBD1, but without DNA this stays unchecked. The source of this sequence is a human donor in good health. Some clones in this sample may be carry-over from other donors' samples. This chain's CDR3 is CASSSRDRDYEQYF.